Listed below are T cell receptor beta chains from one sample, sequenced in a study of PD-1 blockade in classical Hodgkin lymphoma. Here immunoSEQ multiplex PCR was the method, and the copy in TCRdb shows in-frame clones only, minus some. The sample has more than 50,000 clones, 75% to 90% seen once. Sequencing used peripheral blood mononuclear cells (PBMCs), obtained at baseline. These receptors were collected from a human donor with classical Hodgkin lymphoma. CDR3s include the opening cysteine and the closing phenylalanine or tryptophan. Each record gives: V gene, D gene, clone size, J gene, CDR3 DNA, CDR3 protein. D genes are given only for firm matches. Rows may omit the clone size; those that give it use once, few, many or a size class.

V: TRBV6-5
D: -
size: few
J: TRBJ1-1
DNA: TGTGCCAGCAGCTTCGGCCCTGAAGCTTTCTTT
CDR3: CASSFGPEAFF

V: TRBV7-2
D: TRBD1
size: -
J: TRBJ2-5
DNA: TGTGCCAGCAGCTTCGTCCGGGACAGTAAAGAGACCCAGTACTTC
CDR3: CASSFVRDSKETQYF

V: TRBV2
D: -
size: -
J: TRBJ2-7
DNA: TGTGCCAGCAGTGAGGAGGAAAGTTCCGAGCAGTACTTC
CDR3: CASSEEESSEQYF

V: TRBV29-1
D: TRBD1
size: -
J: TRBJ2-3
DNA: TGCAGCGTGGCCGGGACAGCCTACACAGATACGCAGTATTTT
CDR3: CSVAGTAYTDTQYF

V: TRBV19
D: -
size: -
J: TRBJ1-1
DNA: TGTGCCAGTAGTACCCGGGGACTAAAGATCACTGAAGCTTTCTTT
CDR3: CASSTRGLKITEAFF

V: TRBV7-9
D: -
size: -
J: TRBJ2-2
DNA: TGTGCCAGCAGCTTACCGACAGGTCGTACCGGGGAGCTGTTTTTT
CDR3: CASSLPTGRTGELFF

V: TRBV27
D: TRBD1
size: -
J: TRBJ1-5
DNA: TGTGCCAGCGGACAGGGGGGGAAGCCCCAGCATTTT
CDR3: CASGQGGKPQHF

V: TRBV5-1
D: -
size: -
J: TRBJ1-5
DNA: TGCGCCAGCACGGCCGGAGACAATCAGCCCCAGCATTTT
CDR3: CASTAGDNQPQHF

V: TRBV6-1
D: TRBD2
size: -
J: TRBJ2-3
DNA: TGTGCCAGCAGTGGGGACTACACAGATACGCAGTATTTT
CDR3: CASSGDYTDTQYF

V: TRBV21-1
D: -
size: -
J: TRBJ2-5
DNA: TGTGCCAGCTTTTCTCGACGGAGCCACCCTCGAGAGACCCAGTACTTC
CDR3: CASFSRRSHPRETQYF

V: TRBV7-3
D: -
size: -
J: TRBJ2-3
DNA: TGTGCCAGCAGTTATCGACCTTTTTCGGGCGGAAACACAGATACGCAGTATTTT
CDR3: CASSYRPFSGGNTDTQYF

V: TRBV30
D: -
size: -
J: TRBJ1-1
DNA: TGTGCCTGGAGAGTTGGTGAGAACACTGAAGCTTTCTTT
CDR3: CAWRVGENTEAFF

V: TRBV5-8
D: -
size: -
J: TRBJ1-2
DNA: TGTGCCAGCAGCTTGGCCAATGGGGTATCCACCCCCAACGGCTACACCTTC
CDR3: CASSLANGVSTPNGYTF

V: TRBV19
D: TRBD1
size: -
J: TRBJ2-1
DNA: TGTGCCAGTAGGGGTGACAGGGTAAAGAGTGAGCAGTTCTTC
CDR3: CASRGDRVKSEQFF

V: TRBV6-5
D: TRBD1
size: once
J: TRBJ2-1
DNA: TGTGCCAGCAGTTCGACAGGGGGACACTACAATGAGCAGTTCTTC
CDR3: CASSSTGGHYNEQFF

V: TRBV9
D: -
size: -
J: TRBJ2-2
DNA: TGTGCCAGCAGCCCCCTACTTCGGACCGGGGAGCTGTTTTTT
CDR3: CASSPLLRTGELFF

V: TRBV27
D: TRBD1
size: many
J: TRBJ2-7
DNA: TGTGCCAGCAGGGGGGGACAGGCGGATTACGAGCAGTACTTC
CDR3: CASRGGQADYEQYF

V: TRBV2
D: -
size: -
J: TRBJ1-5
DNA: TGTGCCAGCAAGGTAGGGAATCAGCCCCAGCATTTT
CDR3: CASKVGNQPQHF

V: TRBV5-1
D: -
size: -
J: TRBJ1-2
DNA: TGCGCCAGCAGCGACACTGACCGTGCTAACTATGGCTACACCTTC
CDR3: CASSDTDRANYGYTF

V: TRBV19
D: -
size: once
J: TRBJ1-2
DNA: TGTGCCAGTAGGGACAGAAGCTATAACTATGGCTACACCTTC
CDR3: CASRDRSYNYGYTF

V: TRBV12-5
D: -
size: once
J: TRBJ1-2
DNA: TGTGCTAGTGACCTCCCTACAGACGCTCCTTATGGCTACACCTTC
CDR3: CASDLPTDAPYGYTF

V: TRBV28
D: -
size: -
J: TRBJ1-5
DNA: TGTGCCAGCAGTTTATTTTTCGGGGGGGGCAATCAGCCCCAGCATTTT
CDR3: CASSLFFGGGNQPQHF

V: TRBV7-9
D: TRBD1
size: -
J: TRBJ1-2
DNA: TGTGCCAGCAGCTTAGCACTTTCCGGGACAGGGGTTCGTGGCTACACCTTC
CDR3: CASSLALSGTGVRGYTF

V: TRBV5-1
D: -
size: once
J: TRBJ2-7
DNA: TGCGCCAGCAGCTTGGACGGAAATGGGGGCTACGAGCAGTACTTC
CDR3: CASSLDGNGGYEQYF

V: TRBV11-2
D: -
size: -
J: TRBJ1-1
DNA: TGTGCCAGCAGCCCCTTGGCGACTGAAGCTTTCTTT
CDR3: CASSPLATEAFF

V: TRBV7-6
D: -
size: -
J: TRBJ2-5
DNA: TGTGCCAGCAGCTTAGGAGGGAGGGAGACCCAGTACTTC
CDR3: CASSLGGRETQYF

V: TRBV19
D: -
size: -
J: TRBJ2-3
DNA: TGTGCCAGTAGTATCACCCAGGGGACGACAGATACGCAGTATTTT
CDR3: CASSITQGTTDTQYF

V: TRBV14
D: TRBD1
size: -
J: TRBJ2-5
DNA: TGTGCCAGCAGCCAAGATCGGGACAGGAGGGAGACCCAGTACTTC
CDR3: CASSQDRDRRETQYF

V: TRBV30
D: -
size: once
J: TRBJ1-2
DNA: TGTGCCTGGATTAGGGGTATAGCTAACTATGGCTACACCTTC
CDR3: CAWIRGIANYGYTF

V: TRBV27
D: -
size: -
J: TRBJ1-1
DNA: TGTGCCAGCAGTTCAGGGCCCACTGAAGCTTTCTTT
CDR3: CASSSGPTEAFF

V: TRBV5-1
D: TRBD1
size: -
J: TRBJ2-1
DNA: TGCGCCAGCAGCTTGCGCGGAATAGGTGGACAGGGGATCTATGAGCAGTTCTTC
CDR3: CASSLRGIGGQGIYEQFF

V: TRBV2
D: TRBD1
size: -
J: TRBJ2-1
DNA: TGTGCCAGCAACGACAGGGGCAAGGTAAATGAGCAGTTCTTC
CDR3: CASNDRGKVNEQFF